This TCR beta chain was captured in a study of shared clonotypes between healthy human individuals (dated by TCRdb to 2019 to 2021). Notes on the research overall: The cohort comprised a couple of women and three men aged 18 to 49 years. For each donor, three plates each were used for CD4 naive and CD4 memory, two plates were used for CD8 naive, and one plate was used for CD8 memory. The study deeply sequenced blood TCR repertoires of five healthy adults to estimate repertoire size and the extent of clonotype sharing between individuals. To increase sequencing depth and limit assay-specific biases, TCR repertoire library preparation and sequencing were carried out by different laboratories using diverse techniques. Between about 0.8 and 9 billion PBMCs per donor were obtained by leukapheresis. Broad study findings and their caveats: Compared with non-shared clonotypes, the clonotypes found in all four sorted-subset donors had higher generation probabilities. About 4.5% of naive CD4, 3.5% of naive CD8, about 2.1% of memory CD4, and roughly 0.4% of memory CD8 clonotypes were shared across a few donors. Even with the large sequencing depth, rarefaction of the sorted-subset datasets indicated that sequencing was incomplete. Based on pairwise subsampling, the degree of clonotype sharing among donors was expected to be affected by sequencing depth. Because the study included a small number of donors, the genetic and exposure-history diversity represented was limited. Estimated clonotype richness was generally larger for naive than for memory subsets. Sampling was restricted to blood, and TCR repertoires in tissues likely differ from the TCR repertoires found in blood.

CD8 naive samples consisted of CD45RO-negative cells that were positively selected for CCR7, yielding a CD45RA+CCR7+ population without TemRA cells. Healthy HIV-negative adults with no recently reported acute infections or vaccinations were included as donors. All donors were Caucasian adults living in Nashville, Tennessee, USA. Blood was collected by leukapheresis, and PBMCs were isolated by Ficoll-Histopaque density gradient centrifugation and then cryopreserved in liquid nitrogen vapor phase. Analytical flow cytometry was used to check the purity and quantity of every magnetically sorted T cell population. From each sorted fraction, genomic DNA was isolated and quantified by UV absorbance on a Nanodrop 2000c. Concerning this clone: Which antigen it targets is not known. Per-nucleotide qualities are absent, and no much larger clonotype sits a single base away.

There are 14 amino acids in the CDR3, from cysteine to phenylalanine inclusive. Only CDR3 DNA remains: 42 bases, in frame from the first base. V was cut back by 5 bases and J by 0 bases, leaving a gap of 8 bases between them. Reading the germline V gene (reference sequence) gives CDR1 SEHNR and CDR2 FQNEAQ. TCR CDR3 regions were amplified from genomic DNA by multiplex PCR using the deep immunoSEQ assay. Extracted genomic DNA from each cell subset was distributed evenly across all wells of several immunoSEQ 96-well plates, and each plate was treated as a replicate. For sorted subsets, approximately 190 ng of genomic DNA, equivalent to roughly 33,000 T cell genomes, went into each replicate PCR. The purified libraries were quantified using a Qubit 3.0 fluorometer, sized with a Bioanalyzer 2100, and then quantified again using the KAPA Library Quantification kit. Every immunoSEQ 96-well plate was sequenced on a separate single-read 150-cycle Illumina NextSeq 550 flow cell. Per the source publication's procedure: The immunoSEQ output contained only junctional sequences without quality scores, so filtering could not match that applied to full-length reads. Sequences were annotated with PyIR, a Python wrapper for IgBLAST v1.9, and V/J genes and CDR3 were assigned using IMGT germline references. Any read was removed if the V/J assignment was weak (E-value above 1e-6), the CDR3 was missing, or the read contained stop codons, out-of-frame junctions, or ambiguous translated residues. V3J clonotypes were defined by identical inferred V gene, J gene, and CDR3 amino acid sequence. Percentage overlap between repertoires was computed as shared unique clonotypes divided by the size of the smaller repertoire. Richness of each repertoire was evaluated using RTK rarefaction, the Chao1 estimator, and Recon v2.1 estimates of unobserved clonotypes. OLGA was used to compute generation probabilities for all TCRbeta clonotypes that the gDNA method yielded from a few donors. The clones in this table, taken by TCRdb from immuneACCESS, are in-frame only. Not every clone is retained; where verified, under half of the shortfall comes from an unresolved V gene, and the cause of the rest is unknown. V and J calls and clone size are those listed in that table; D and trimming were worked out from the DNA. For this sample there are roughly 2 million clones; about 95% appear just once. Around 1.1% of the sample is held by the ten biggest clonotypes.

Sequencing was performed on naive CD8+ T cells sorted from blood. Taken with the paper, the label for cell subset or site translates to: CD45RA+CCR7+. The chain couples TRBV7-9 to TRBJ2-1, with a weak D call of TRBD1 (5 bases match). The receptor comes from a man between 18 and 35 years old in good health. The nucleotide sequence reads as follows: TGTGCCAGCAGCCAGACAGTCTCCTACAATGAGCAGTTCTTC. Translated, this is CASSQTVSYNEQFF.